This T cell receptor (beta chain) was sequenced in a study of cytomegalovirus exposure and HLA in healthy donors (dated by TCRdb to the late 2010s). As for the study more broadly: An earlier analysis of some 600 of the donors reported 250 to 350 Gb of sequence data and 117 million unique TCR beta sequences obtained from approximately 180 million T cells. The study aimed to test whether signatures of past pathogen exposure could be identified by cataloging public T cell receptors. In addition to the first cohort of approximately 670 subjects, a separate validation cohort of about 120 different subjects was used. The genetic ancestry cluster associated with self-reported Caucasian donors included 70% to 85% of the 398 genotyped donors. Typing coverage differed by locus: A, B, C, DRB1 and DQB1 were typed in roughly 620-630 donors, DQA1 in about 560, DPA1 in some 600, and DPB1 in just under 480. An earlier analysis of around 580 of the donors used high-throughput TCR beta sequencing to judge whether each TCR beta V gene segment behaved as functional or pseudogenic. Among around 400 genotyped donors of the cohort, an average of around 240,000 unique TCR beta nucleotide sequences was sequenced per donor, of which about 18% were non-productive. To predict cytomegalovirus infection status, the study brought together high-throughput TCR immunosequencing, statistical association of individual TCRs with disease status, and machine learning. In a later genetic analysis, genome-wide SNP genotypes for 398 of the 666 donors were used, and that subset was treated as a discovery cohort. Alongside the repertoire data, information on donor age, sex, ethnicity and CMV serostatus was compiled. Rather than drawing on any new phenotypic data, the later analysis identified candidate immune exposures from TCR beta sequences and the way those sequences occurred across donors. All discovery cohort repertoires had been generated using a single sequencing platform. The study profiled the T cell repertoires of about 720 subjects by immunosequencing and related them to cytomegalovirus serostatus. An early release that covered roughly 600 HLA-typed donors contained about 300 gigabases of sequencing data and 80 million or so unique TCR sequences. Class I and class II HLA loci were covered by the typing at four-digit resolution. A later analysis re-analyzed previously published TCR beta repertoires from 600 to 850 donors and added high-resolution HLA genotyping to study TCR occurrence patterns. Four to six DR-DQ haplotypes were handled as single units for association and clustering, since linkage in the cohort was strong.

Overall study results and their limits: CMV serostatus was the only immune exposure information available for the cohort. The presence/absence analyses assumed that sequencing depth was roughly uniform across donors, and that assumption may not be true. A later analysis found that HLA-associated TCR beta chains were more clonally expanded and had lower generation probabilities than equally common non-associated chains. Assigning TCR associations to individual alleles was difficult when HLA alleles, especially DR and DQ, strongly co-occurred. A further reported finding was that TCR beta sequences accurately predicted the HLA-A and HLA-B alleles for most subjects in the first cohort. Cytomegalovirus status was reported to be diagnosed by the classifier with high specificity and sensitivity in both the original and validation cohorts. Across donors, most TCR sequences were observed very rarely, whereas some public TCRs were present in many individuals. It was suggested by the authors that the approach could potentially be generalized to other disease states and immunological phenotypes. Because the 87-base-pair reads could not distinguish some IMGT-functional V segments, including TRBV6-2 and TRBV6-3, those segments were excluded. In vitro tests confirmed that a few of the cytomegalovirus-associated TCR beta chains recognize cytomegalovirus antigens. Because some donors lacked HLA typing at each locus, the association tests relied only on the typed subset. At a false discovery rate of 0.05, a later analysis linked fewer than 20,000 TCR beta sequences to specific HLA alleles. Most CMV-associated TCR beta chains appeared to be HLA-restricted in a later analysis, and the HLA associations seemed to be driven largely by CMV exposure. Compared with the roughly 670-donor mean, donors in an Asian-associated ancestry cluster had fewer N-insertions in productive TCRs, according to a later genetic analysis. The sequencing pipeline was judged likely to have produced a cluster of highly shared sequence variants as a technical artifact. In a later analysis, the rate of TCR association differed among HLA loci, with DRB1 alleles having the most associated TCRs and HLA-C alleles having the fewest. This cohort had only TCR beta chains sequenced, and the lack of alpha or paired-chain data limited which features could be detected. According to a later analysis, parvovirus B19, influenza, CMV and Epstein-Barr virus appeared linked to several top co-occurrence clusters. In an earlier analysis of about 540 of the donors, most TCR beta V segments were observed in productive rearrangements about 90% or about 30% of the time, broadly matching IMGT annotations. Over 15 rarely observed V segments, including chromosome 9 orphons, were excluded from the earlier analysis of approximately 600 of the donors because counts were too low. Linkage disequilibrium might explain the correlated functional status among segregating V segments, but an unknown experimental factor could not be ruled out. V-gene and J-gene trimming of TCR beta chains was associated with a missense DCLRE1C variant in a later genetic analysis, and the association was replicated in an independent cohort. A total of 150 to 200 TCR beta chains were listed by the study as associated with cytomegalovirus.

According to the germline V gene, CDR1 reads SGHRS and CDR2 reads YFSETQ. Trimmed from V: 3 bases; trimmed from J: 3 bases; junction bases lacking a gene match: 4. Counted from cysteine to phenylalanine, this CDR3 has 14 amino acids. Only the CDR3 region is kept as DNA, spanning 42 bases read in frame from base 1. The library was generated by the immunoSEQ multiplex PCR assay. A mixture of 60 forward primers for TCR Vbeta segments and 13 reverse primers for TCR Jbeta segments was used in the multiplex PCR. The CDR3 region of rearranged TCR beta genes was amplified from genomic DNA with a multiplex PCR assay. The Illumina HiSeq System was used to sequence the amplified TCR beta libraries as 87-base-pair reads. As for how the authors treated the data: In a later analysis, 80 million or so unique TCR beta chains were counted across the approximately 640 repertoires, and approximately 11 million of these chains were shared by at least two donors. A nearest-neighbor algorithm error-corrected the raw reads and collapsed the reads into unique sequences, merging closely related sequences to remove PCR and sequencing errors. V, D and J gene segments were assigned by aligning CDR3 sequences to IMGT reference sequences. For a sequence to be retained, a match of at least six nucleotides was required to both a V gene segment and a J gene segment. Rearrangements were classified as productive when the CDR3 lacked stop codons and remained in frame with V and J, and all other rearrangements were classified as non-productive. CDR3 was defined by IMGT convention, running from the second conserved V-encoded cysteine to the conserved J-encoded phenylalanine. In an earlier analysis of 587 of the donors, sequences lacking an unambiguous match to a single V gene segment were excluded. An earlier analysis of almost 600 of the donors classified V segments as functional when productive rearrangements were above 56.7% and as segregating when the standard deviation between donors was above 5%. A statistical classification framework was developed to diagnose cytomegalovirus status using the catalog of TCR beta chain sequences. A later analysis assigned V and J genes by comparing TCR nucleotide sequences with IMGT/GENE-DB human TR gene sequences. A later analysis assigned CDR3 sequences and most-parsimonious VDJ recombination scenarios with the TCRdist pipeline. In a later analysis, each TCR beta chain was defined by its CDR3 amino acid sequence together with its V-gene family, and reads lacking a unique V-gene family were excluded. A later analysis removed nearly 600 highly shared, low-generation-probability nucleotide sequences to deal with suspected cross-contamination and a sequencing artifact. A later analysis calculated a clonal expansion index for each public chain from normalized within-repertoire ranks of inferred template counts. In a later analysis, generation probabilities were computed using a VDJ recombination model fitted to out-of-frame rearrangements, and the results were checked against IGoR. In a later analysis, TCR-TCR, TCR-HLA and TCR-CMV co-occurrence was scored with hypergeometric tests, and a repertoire-size bias correction was applied to TCR pairs. A later analysis estimated false discovery rates by permuting HLA or CMV assignments 20 times. In a later analysis, co-occurring TCRs were grouped using DBSCAN, with TCRdist sequence similarity added in when clustering inside HLA-allele-positive subsets. For co-occurrence clustering, repertoires with fewer than 30,000 or more than 120,000 public chains were excluded, along with five repertoires with anomalous nucleotide sharing. Entries here come from immuneACCESS through TCRdb and include only in-frame sequences with V and J called. Some clones fail to appear in such tables; in the studies checked, an unresolved V gene covers under half of the shortfall, and the cause of the remainder is unknown. The V and J calls and clone size come from that table; D and trimming were worked out from the DNA. The sample table holds roughly 100,000 clones, of which roughly 70% were seen once. Of the sample, 1.3% falls within the top ten clones.

Concerning this clone: The antigen it binds to is not known. The sample holds no much larger clone one base away, and base qualities are not on file.

The cohort comprised several hundred healthy bone marrow donors. At the time of sampling, every cohort member was nominally healthy, though immune exposures that went unrecorded were likely present. The donor tested CMV seronegative, placing the donor among the 350 to 400 seronegative members of the cohort. Each donor provided a peripheral blood sample, and peripheral blood mononuclear cells were used for TCR beta sequencing. Genomic DNA extraction from the blood cell samples was performed with the Qiagen DNeasy Blood Extraction Kit. The sequence joins TRBV5-1 to TRBJ2-3, with 7 central nucleotides matching TRBD1. Sequencing was done on a sample of PBMCs. The receptor's source is a man aged 40-49 years in good health and CMV-seronegative. Read as DNA, the sequence is TGCGCCAGCAGCTCGGGACAGCTAACAGATACGCAGTATTTT. It is translated as CASSSGQLTDTQYF.